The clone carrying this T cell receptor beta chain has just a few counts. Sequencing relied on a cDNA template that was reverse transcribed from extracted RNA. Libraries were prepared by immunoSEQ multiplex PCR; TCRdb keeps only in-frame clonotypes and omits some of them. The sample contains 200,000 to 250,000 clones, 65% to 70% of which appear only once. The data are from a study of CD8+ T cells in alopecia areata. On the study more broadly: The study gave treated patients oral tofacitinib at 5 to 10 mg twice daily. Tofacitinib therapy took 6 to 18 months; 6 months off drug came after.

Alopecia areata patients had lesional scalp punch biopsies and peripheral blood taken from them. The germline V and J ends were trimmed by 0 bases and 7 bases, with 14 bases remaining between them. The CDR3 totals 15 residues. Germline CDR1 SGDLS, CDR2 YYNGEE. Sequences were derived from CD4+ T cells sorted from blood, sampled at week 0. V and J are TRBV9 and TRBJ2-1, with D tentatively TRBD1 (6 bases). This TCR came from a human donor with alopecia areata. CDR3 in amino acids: CASSVGGGIRNEQFF. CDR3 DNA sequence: TGTGCCAGCAGCGTAGGTGGGGGCATAAGGAATGAGCAGTTCTTC.